These 17 T cell receptor beta chains came from one sample sequenced in a study of shared clonotypes between healthy human individuals. Measured with immunoSEQ multiplex PCR; TCRdb has only the in-frame clones, and not every one. The data hold hundreds of thousands of clones, with about 96% observed a single time. Sequenced input: naive CD4+ T cells sorted from blood. As to subset: CD45RA+ positively selected. The receptors originated from a woman in her 30s in good health.

This chain connects TRBV6-5 to TRBJ2-7; maybe TRBD2 (6 bases). Per germline, CDR1 MNHEY and CDR2 SVGAGI. CDR3 length equals 15 residues. V was clipped by 2 bases and J by 7 bases, with 18 bases between them. In nucleotides, the CDR3 is TGTGCCAGCAGTTACGGGGCGGGGTCATCGTGGGAGCAGTACTTC. This sequence encodes CASSYGAGSSWEQYF.

The chain couples TRBV19 to TRBJ2-7; tentative D call: TRBD1 (6 bases). There are 18 residues in the CDR3. The V end lost 5 bases, the J end lost 0 bases, and 23 bases lay between the germline ends. The germline CDR1 and CDR2 sequences are LNHDA and SQIVND (reference sequence). The CDR3 DNA is TGTGCCAGTAGTTCCTCGGGACACGGTTTCTCGGGCTCCTACGAGCAGTACTTC. Translation gives CASSSSGHGFSGSYEQYF.

V and J are TRBV11-3 and TRBJ2-5; D possibly corresponds to TRBD1 (6 bases). V gave up 4 bases and J gave up 11 bases, with 23 bases separating them. The CDR3 has 15 amino acids. Per the germline V gene, CDR1 is SGHNT and CDR2 is YENEEA. The CDR3 protein is CASSWARRQAMEQYF. CDR3 nucleotide sequence: TGTGCCAGCAGCTGGGCGAGGCGACAGGCCATGGAGCAGTACTTC. The full variable domain, its missing parts supplied by reference TRBV11-3 and TRBJ2-5, is EAGVVQSPRYKIIEKKQPVAFWCNPISGHNTLYWYLQNLGQGPELLIRYENEEAVDDSQLPKDRFSAERLKGVDSTLKIQPAELGDSAVYLCASSWARRQAMEQYFGPGTRLLVL.

The sample holds one count of this clone. V usage is TRBV7-9 and J usage is TRBJ2-7; D might be TRBD2 (7 bases). The CDR3 loop spans 13 amino acids. CDR1 SEHNR and CDR2 FQNEAQ come from the germline V gene (reference sequence). Trimming removed 5 bases at V and 3 bases at J, with 11 bases between. The CDR3 DNA follows: TGTGCCAGCAGCCACGGGGGGCGCTACGAGCAGTACTTC. It translates to CASSHGGRYEQYF.

The chain couples TRBV28 to TRBJ2-7; D call uncertain. There are 14 residues in the CDR3. The ends were cut back, 5 bases at V and 6 bases at J, with 17 bases in the middle. CDR1 MDHEN and CDR2 SYDVKM come from the germline V gene. The CDR3 is CASSLADGTFEQYF. The CDR3 region has the DNA TGTGCCAGCAGTCTCGCGGACGGAACCTTCGAGCAGTACTTC.

The rearrangement uses TRBV6-1 and TRBJ1-5; 9 bases map to TRBD1. The CDR3 runs 15 residues. Germline lookup yields CDR1 MNHNS and CDR2 SASEGT. J was trimmed by 6 bases and V by 8 bases; bases with no gene match: 11. For the CDR3, the DNA is TGTGCCAGCGCCTTTCGGACAGGGGATGGTCAGCCCCAGCATTTT. Protein sequence: CASAFRTGDGQPQHF.

The chain combines TRBV28 with TRBJ2-1; 9 positions agree with TRBD2. Germline values: CDR1 MDHEN, CDR2 SYDVKM. V lost 8 bases and J lost 6; bases outside the gene matches: 11. This CDR3 is built from 15 residues. CDR3 in amino acids: CASLLAGVYSNEQFF. The CDR3 nucleotides read TGTGCCAGCCTATTAGCGGGAGTATATAGCAATGAGCAGTTCTTC.

Written as DNA, the CDR3 is TGTGCCAGCTCAGTCCAGGCCGGGACAACAAGGCTCACGTCCTCTGGGGCCAACGTCCTGACTTTC. This sequence encodes CASSVQAGTTRLTSSGANVLTF. The J gene is TRBJ2-6, the V gene TRBV18; possibly TRBD1 for D (6 bases). The CDR3 is made up of 22 amino acids. Germline V gives CDR1 KGHSH, CDR2 LQKENI. V lost 5 bases and J lost 0, with 29 bases in between.

This clone showed up just once. The J gene is TRBJ1-1, the V gene TRBV7-9, with 7 nucleotides matching TRBD1. The J segment lost 4 bases and the V segment lost 6 bases, leaving 11 bases of the junction unmatched. There are 15 residues in the CDR3. The germline gives CDR1 SEHNR, CDR2 FQNEAQ (reference sequence). The CDR3 here is CASRLASGGPTEAFF. The CDR3 DNA is TGTGCCAGCAGGCTAGCGTCAGGGGGGCCCACTGAAGCTTTCTTT.

Only one count was recorded for this clone. V gene TRBV28 combines with J gene TRBJ1-5; the D is unclear. Germline lookup yields CDR1 MDHEN and CDR2 SYDVKM. V was cut by 3 bases and J by 2 bases, with 8 bases left in between. This CDR3 has 14 residues. CDR3 coding DNA: TGTGCCAGCAGTTTCGGTAGGGGCAATCAGCCCCAGCATTTT. It encodes CASSFGRGNQPQHF.

V usage is TRBV7-9 and J usage is TRBJ2-7; tentative D call: TRBD1 (5 bases). This CDR3 comprises 11 residues. Trimming took off 4 bases at V and 4 bases at J, with 5 bases between the two ends. Looked up from germline, CDR1 is SEHNR and CDR2 is FQNEAQ (reference sequence). In DNA, the CDR3 is TGTGCCAGCAGCTACAGGTACGAGCAGTACTTC. Its translation: CASSYRYEQYF.

CDR3 protein: CASSLPGQAGGYTF. CDR3 sequence (DNA): TGTGCCAGCAGCTTACCTGGCCAAGCTGGAGGCTACACCTTC. The chain recombines TRBV7-2 with TRBJ1-2; D is uncertain. Germline lookup yields CDR1 SGHTA and CDR2 FQGNSA. CDR3 size: 14 residues. The V and J ends lost 2 bases and 8 bases respectively, with 15 bases between them.

This chain uses TRBV28 with TRBJ2-3; a possible D gene is TRBD2 (5 bases). Germline CDR1 and CDR2: MDHEN and SYDVKM. Trimming stripped 3 bases from V and 2 bases from J, with 12 bases between. This CDR3 region has 15 residues. Here the CDR3 DNA reads TGTGCCAGCAGTTTTTGGCTAGCCAACACAGATACGCAGTATTTT. Protein sequence: CASSFWLANTDTQYF.

J is TRBJ2-2 and V is TRBV28, with TRBD2 identical over 7 bases. Germline V lookup: CDR1 MDHEN, CDR2 SYDVKM. This CDR3 contains 15 residues. Unmatched junction bases numbered 5, after V lost 7 bases and J lost 0 bases. This chain's CDR3 is CASISAGANTGELFF. In nucleotides, the CDR3 is TGTGCCAGCATCTCTGCGGGGGCGAACACCGGGGAGCTGTTTTTT.

The V and J genes are TRBV7-2 and TRBJ2-6, with a weak D call TRBD1 (6 bases). V lost 5 bases and J 0 bases, leaving 11 bases between the germline ends. CDR1 and CDR2 (germline): SGHTA, FQGNSA. This CDR3 has 16 residues. The CDR3 reads CASSPDSSSGANVLTF. In nucleotides, the CDR3 is TGTGCCAGCAGCCCGGACAGTTCCTCTGGGGCCAACGTCCTGACTTTC.

The V and J genes are TRBV5-1 and TRBJ2-7, with 7 nucleotides matching TRBD2. Trimming took 0 bases from V and 6 from J; bases not matched to a gene: 6. This CDR3 spans 14 amino acids. CDR1 and CDR2 (germline): SGHRS, YFSETQ. The chain's CDR3 is CASSLAPGGVEQYF. The CDR3 DNA reads TGCGCCAGCAGCTTGGCGCCGGGGGGTGTCGAGCAGTACTTC.

As to this clone: The sample contains more than one DNA sequence encoding this CDR3. The chain combines TRBV6-5 with TRBJ2-7; weak D call: TRBD2 (5 bases). CDR1 is MNHEY, CDR2 SVGAGI, per germline. The CDR3 loop spans 10 amino acids. V lost 8 bases, J lost 7 bases, and 9 bases lay in between. The CDR3 loop reads CASGSGEQYF. The CDR3 nucleotides are TGTGCCAGCGGGTCGGGGGAGCAGTACTTC.